Here is one T cell receptor beta chain with its context. In the authors' methods: Nucleated cell number was recorded as an estimate derived from reference gene primer amplification. The table came from immunoSEQ multiplex PCR; TCRdb's copy has only in-frame clones and leaves some out. V and J calls and clone size are copied from that table; D and trimming were computed from the DNA. In the table there are under 200,000 clones, around 83% of which are singletons. The data were obtained in a study of blood T cell repertoires in COVID-19. Study in general: Collection of acute and convalescent COVID-19 samples took place in the United States, Italy and Spain. From T cells, B-cell-depleted T cells, or PBMCs came the material, which was cDNA or gDNA.

CDR1 is SGHRS and CDR2 is YFSETQ in the germline V gene. The CDR3 extends over 14 amino acids. The V gene lost 4 bases and the J gene lost 5 bases, with 13 bases spanning the gap. This receptor was taken from a human donor in a cohort sampled during active COVID-19. Specimen: peripheral blood. This chain links TRBV5-1 with TRBJ1-5; D is perhaps TRBD1 (6 bases). As DNA, the CDR3 is TGCGCCAGCAGCCCACAGGGAAGGGATCAGCCCCAGCATTTT. Its protein is CASSPQGRDQPQHF.